This T cell receptor beta chain was profiled in a study of OX40 agonist ivuxolimab in advanced cancers. Across the whole study: An anti-OX40 (CD134) antibody with agonistic activity, ivuxolimab, was administered to patients. The dose of intravenous ivuxolimab that patients received every 2 weeks ranged from 0.01 to 10 mg/kg.

General study results and limits: Expansion of clones was among the lowest in partial responders at 0.1-3.0 mg/kg. Relative to CD4+ cells, CD8+ T cells on average had more expanded clones.

Remarks on this clone: The antigen remains undetermined.

Method: immunoSEQ multiplex PCR; TCRdb's copy keeps in-frame clones and lacks some. The profile shows approximately 73,000 clones, 70% to 90% of them singletons. This receptor was taken from an adult with an advanced solid tumor such as melanoma, head and neck, liver or kidney cancer. The sequencing here drew on CD4+ or CD8+ T cells sorted from blood, taken in a trial of the OX40 agonist ivuxolimab.

CDR3 sequence reads: CASSPPGPYRGDQPQHF. CDR3 sequence (DNA): TGTGCCAGCAGCCCACCCGGCCCTTACAGGGGTGACCAGCCCCAGCATTTT. V and J are TRBV28 and TRBJ1-5, with 7 bases fitting TRBD1. Trimming at V came to 6 bases and at J to 7 bases, leaving 18 bases not matched to a gene. The germline CDR1 and CDR2 sequences are MDHEN and SYDVKM. This CDR3 is 17 amino acids long.